One sample yielded the 27 T cell receptor beta chains listed below, sequenced in a study of T cell responses to AZD1222 COVID-19 vaccine (dated by TCRdb to the early 2020s). Libraries were built with the immunoSEQ multiplex PCR assay. Drawn from immuneACCESS, this table holds only the in-frame rearrangements with V and J called that TCRdb kept. Clones are partly lost; checked studies trace under half to an unresolved V gene and leave the rest unexplained. The sample table contains 95,000 or so clones; only one count was recorded for about 88% of them. The biggest ten clones account for 3.7% of the sample. The sample's time point label, decoded: baseline before first vaccination. Here the sequenced sample was peripheral blood, taken on day 0 of AZD1222 vaccination. The receptors here all came from an adult in good health.

The chain joins TRBV11-2 to TRBJ1-2; 9 bases align to TRBD1. Trimming removed 0 bases from V and 5 bases from J; junction bases left unmatched: 10. CDR1 is SGHAT, CDR2 FQNNGV, per germline. The CDR3 sequence is 17 residues long. Here the CDR3 reads CASSLDHPLGTGYGYTF. The CDR3 nucleotides are TGTGCCAGCAGCTTAGATCATCCGCTTGGGACAGGGTATGGCTACACCTTC.

V gene TRBV18 combines with J gene TRBJ1-6; D gene uncertain. Germline CDR1 and CDR2: KGHSH and LQKENI. CDR3 length: 15 residues. V was pared by 0 bases and J by 7 bases, with 10 bases between. The DNA of the CDR3 is TGTGCCAGCTCACCACCAGGAATAATAAATTCACCCCTCCACTTT. Translating gives CASSPPGIINSPLHF.

V usage is TRBV6-5 and J usage is TRBJ1-6, with TRBD1 matching over 7 bases. The V and J ends lost 7 bases and 7 bases, in that order; junction bases with no gene match: 4. Germline V CDR1 and CDR2: MNHEY, SVGAGI. This CDR3 has 13 amino acids. The CDR3 DNA sequence: TGTGCCAGCATTGGACAGGTGAATTCACCCCTCCACTTT. It specifies CASIGQVNSPLHF.

Concerning this clone: Mismatch with germline at one junction end may stem from a read error. The chain recombines TRBV6-5 with TRBJ1-3; D is unresolved. This CDR3 is 12 amino acids long. Looked up from germline, CDR1 is MNHEY and CDR2 is SVGAGI. In DNA form, the CDR3 reads TGTGCCAGCAGTAACTCTGGAAACACCATATATTTT. Its translation: CASSNSGNTIYF.

The V gene is TRBV5-1, the J gene TRBJ2-1; 11 bases map to TRBD2. This CDR3 spans 16 amino acids. Germline lookup yields CDR1 SGHRS and CDR2 YFSETQ. V was clipped by 0 bases and J by 6 bases; unmatched bases: 5. DNA of the CDR3: TGCGCCAGCAGCTTGGGATTAGCGGGGGGGCTCAATGAGCAGTTCTTC. This codes for CASSLGLAGGLNEQFF.

This chain joins TRBV4-1 and TRBJ2-7; 10 bases are shared with TRBD2. Germline assignment: CDR1 MGHRA and CDR2 YSYEKL. The trim removed 4 bases at V and 2 bases at J, leaving 5 bases unmatched. The CDR3 extends over 15 amino acids. CDR3 DNA sequence: TGCGCCAGCAGCCCAGATACTAGCGGGGCCTACGAGCAGTACTTC. Its translation: CASSPDTSGAYEQYF.

CDR3 in DNA: TGTGCCAGCTCACCCCGAGACAGCGGGGACACTGAAGCTTTCTTT. It codes for CASSPRDSGDTEAFF. The chain combines TRBV18 with TRBJ1-1; a weak D match, TRBD1 (5 bases). Germline assignment: CDR1 KGHSH and CDR2 LQKENI. V was trimmed by 3 bases and J by 3 bases, leaving 14 bases between them. The CDR3 runs to 15 residues.

J is TRBJ2-1 and V is TRBV2, with TRBD2 matching 12 bases. Germline V gives CDR1 SNHLY, CDR2 FYNNEI. The length of the CDR3 is 13 residues. V shed 10 bases and J 6 bases; nucleotides not matched to a gene: 4. CDR3 in amino acids: CATSSGGANEQFF. In nucleotides, the CDR3 is TGTGCCACCTCTAGCGGGGGGGCCAATGAGCAGTTCTTC.

V usage is TRBV7-2 and J usage is TRBJ2-2; 7 positions match TRBD1. The CDR3 is made up of 15 amino acids. With 4 bases clipped from V and 3 bases from J, the junction kept 5 bases outside the gene matches. Germline-derived CDR1 and CDR2 are SGHTA and FQGNSA. In nucleotides, the CDR3 is TGTGCCAGCAGCTCAAGACAGGGCTACACCGGGGAGCTGTTTTTT. It is translated as CASSSRQGYTGELFF. The full variable domain, completed using reference TRBV7-2 and TRBJ2-2, is GAGVSQSPSNKVTEKGKDVELRCDPISGHTALYWYRQSLGQGLEFLIYFQGNSAPDKSGLPSDRFSAERTGGSVSTLTIQRTQQEDSAVYLCASSSRQGYTGELFFGEGSRLTVL.

The chain has TRBV4-1 and TRBJ1-5; maybe TRBD1 (5 bases). CDR1 MGHRA and CDR2 YSYEKL come from the germline V gene. The CDR3 sequence is 17 residues long. Trimming removed 1 base at V and 0 bases at J, with 13 bases between. CDR3 DNA sequence: TGCGCCAGCAGCCAAGTGGATATGGGGCTTAGCAATCAGCCCCAGCATTTT. Amino acids: CASSQVDMGLSNQPQHF.

The chain recombines TRBV11-2 with TRBJ1-4; the D is unclear. With 2 bases removed from V and 8 bases from J, the gap between germline ends came to 6 bases. This CDR3 is 12 amino acids long. The germline V gene has CDR1 SGHAT and CDR2 FQNNGV. The chain's CDR3 is CASSLLVEKLFF. The CDR3 nucleotides are TGTGCCAGCAGCTTATTAGTGGAAAAACTGTTTTTT.

V gene TRBV6-4 combines with J gene TRBJ2-1, with 10 nucleotides matching TRBD2. CDR3 length: 15 residues. V was pared by 0 bases and J by 9 bases, with 5 bases of the junction left unmatched. The germline gives CDR1 MRHNA, CDR2 SNTAGT. The CDR3 sequence: CASSDSAGGASEQFF. CDR3 nucleotide sequence: TGTGCCAGCAGTGACTCAGCGGGGGGGGCATCTGAGCAGTTCTTC.

The V and J genes are TRBV30 and TRBJ1-2; no reliable D call. Germline V gene data show CDR1 as GTSNPN and CDR2 as SVGIG (reference sequence). The CDR3 is made up of 12 amino acids. Trimming took 2 bases from V and 2 from J, leaving 6 bases between them. Here the CDR3 DNA reads TGTGCCTGGAGTTCTGCAAACTATGGCTACACCTTC. This translates into CAWSSANYGYTF.

This clone came up once. The rearrangement uses TRBV7-9 and TRBJ1-6; D ambiguous. From germline, CDR1 is SEHNR and CDR2 FQNEAQ (reference sequence). The ends were cut back, 1 base at V and 5 bases at J, with 6 bases in the middle. The CDR3 contains 14 residues. The CDR3, as DNA: TGTGCCAGCAGCTTAGGACGGGATAATTCACCCCTCCACTTT. This sequence encodes CASSLGRDNSPLHF.

The table lists this clone with a count of one. The genes are TRBV6-4 and TRBJ2-3; 10 bases line up with TRBD1. Trimming removed 6 bases from V and 3 bases from J; junction bases left unmatched: 6. The CDR3 is 15 amino acids. Germline V gives CDR1 MRHNA, CDR2 SNTAGT. The CDR3 sequence is CASSKGQGHTDTQYF. CDR3 bases: TGTGCCAGCAGCAAGGGACAGGGGCATACAGATACGCAGTATTTT.

The CDR3 sequence is CSVALGATNEKLFF. Here the CDR3 DNA reads TGCAGCGTTGCTCTGGGGGCAACTAATGAAAAACTGTTTTTT. The chain combines TRBV29-1 with TRBJ1-4; D might be TRBD1 (5 bases). The CDR3 runs 14 residues. The ends were cut back, 4 bases at V and 0 bases at J, with 9 bases in the middle. In germline, CDR1 is SQVTM, CDR2 ANQGSEA. Combining the CDR3 with reference TRBV29-1 and TRBJ1-4 gives the whole variable domain SAVISQKPSRDICQRGTSLTIQCQVDSQVTMMFWYRQQPGQSLTLIATANQGSEATYESGFVIDKFPISRPNLTFSTLTVSNMSPEDSSIYLCSVALGATNEKLFFGSGTQLSVL.

This chain connects TRBV5-4 to TRBJ1-2; D is uncertain. This CDR3 is built from 13 residues. V lost 3 bases and J 4 bases, leaving 10 bases between the germline ends. Germline V gene data show CDR1 as SGHNT and CDR2 as YYREEE (reference sequence). This CDR3 is CASSSTRAYGYTF. DNA for the CDR3: TGTGCCAGCAGCTCGACAAGGGCCTATGGCTACACCTTC.

The V and J genes are TRBV9 and TRBJ1-1; D gene unclear. Germline-derived CDR1 and CDR2 are SGDLS and YYNGEE. The V end was cut by 1 base, the J end by 2 bases, with 6 bases between. The CDR3 is 13 amino acids. CDR3 DNA: TGTGCCAGCAGCGTAATTCCAAACACTGAAGCTTTCTTT. It specifies CASSVIPNTEAFF. The variable domain in full, with the rest retrieved from reference TRBV9 and TRBJ1-1, is DSGVTQTPKHLITATGQRVTLRCSPRSGDLSVYWYQQSLDQGLQFLIQYYNGEERAKGNILERFSAQQFPDLHSELNLSSLELGDSALYFCASSVIPNTEAFFGQGTRLTVV.

The V and J genes are TRBV6-6 and TRBJ2-5; 9 nucleotides agree with TRBD2. The germline V gene encodes CDR1 MNHNY and CDR2 SVGAGI (reference sequence). Trimming took 2 bases from V and 2 from J; bases not matched to a gene: 3. CDR3 length: 15 amino acids. Here the CDR3 reads CASSYGLAGQETQYF. In nucleotides, the CDR3 is TGTGCCAGCAGTTACGGTCTAGCGGGGCAAGAGACCCAGTACTTC.

The rearrangement uses TRBV28 and TRBJ2-1; the match to TRBD2 covers 13 bases. Germline assignment: CDR1 MDHEN and CDR2 SYDVKM. The V segment lost 5 bases and the J segment 5 bases; nucleotides outside the gene matches: 3. There are 15 residues in the CDR3. The CDR3 loop is CASSGTSGENNEQFF. DNA of the CDR3: TGTGCCAGCAGTGGGACTAGCGGGGAGAACAATGAGCAGTTCTTC. Together with reference TRBV28 and TRBJ2-1, the CDR3 gives the full variable domain: DVKVTQSSRYLVKRTGEKVFLECVQDMDHENMFWYRQDPGLGLRLIYFSYDVKMKEKGDIPEGYSVSREKKERFSLILESASTNQTSMYLCASSGTSGENNEQFFGPGTRLTVL.

This clone was detected once. The rearrangement joins TRBV18 to TRBJ2-7; TRBD1 agrees at 8 bases. Germline trimming cut 9 bases from V and 0 bases from J; bases unmatched to any gene: 7. The CDR3 is 14 residues long. The germline CDR1 and CDR2 sequences are KGHSH and LQKENI. CDR3 residues: CASNRDRSSYEQYF. The CDR3, as DNA: TGTGCCAGTAACCGGGACAGGAGCTCCTACGAGCAGTACTTC.

This chain joins TRBV6-4 and TRBJ2-1; TRBD2 matches 13 bases. V shed 3 bases, J shed 5 bases, and the junction held 4 bases outside the gene matches. Per germline, CDR1 MRHNA and CDR2 SNTAGT. This CDR3 region has 16 residues. The CDR3 protein is CASSEQTSGGHNEQFF. The CDR3 region has the DNA TGTGCCAGCAGTGAACAGACTAGCGGGGGGCACAATGAGCAGTTCTTC.

This chain links TRBV18 with TRBJ2-7; unclear D gene. The CDR3 is 13 residues long. V lost 8 bases, J lost 1 base, and 12 bases lay in between. The germline gives CDR1 KGHSH, CDR2 LQKENI. The CDR3 here is CASGNSGSYEQYF. In nucleotides, the CDR3 is TGTGCCAGCGGCAATTCAGGTTCCTACGAGCAGTACTTC.

The J gene is TRBJ2-5, the V gene TRBV3-1 (or the pseudogene TRBV3-2); the D call may be TRBD1 or TRBD2 (5 bases each). Germline V gene data show CDR1 as LGHDT and CDR2 as YNNKEL (reference sequence). With 0 bases removed from V and 2 bases from J, the gap between germline ends came to 10 bases. The CDR3 runs to 15 residues. The CDR3 reads CASSQDGTGQETQYF. In nucleotides, the CDR3 is TGTGCCAGCAGCCAAGATGGGACGGGGCAAGAGACCCAGTACTTC.

V usage is TRBV21-1 and J usage is TRBJ1-2; the table names TRBD1, a call not compared with the DNA. TRBV21-1 is annotated as a pseudogene. The CDR3 is 15 amino acids. Here the CDR3 DNA reads TGTGCCAGCAGCAACAGACAGGGTGGGGACTATGGCTACACCTTC. It encodes CASSNRQGGDYGYTF.

The chain carries TRBV30 and TRBJ2-2, with 10 bases fitting TRBD1. This CDR3 region has 15 residues. In germline, CDR1 is GTSNPN, CDR2 SVGIG (reference sequence). V lost 1 base to trimming and J lost 7 bases; unmatched junction nucleotides: 6. The CDR3 is CAWSAGTGVIGELFF. CDR3 coding DNA: TGTGCCTGGAGTGCCGGGACAGGGGTGATCGGGGAGCTGTTTTTT.

V gene TRBV19 combines with J gene TRBJ1-1; D call uncertain. Between the trimmed V and J ends, which lost 7 bases and 4 bases, there was a span of 10 bases. The CDR3 loop spans 12 amino acids. The germline gives CDR1 LNHDA, CDR2 SQIVND (reference sequence). CDR3 coding DNA: TGTGCCAGTAAGTTCCGGTTCACTGAAGCTTTCTTT. It specifies CASKFRFTEAFF.